These 11 T cell receptor beta chains were sequenced from one sample in a study of T-cell memory formation after mild COVID-19. TCRdb ran MiXCR on the 5' RACE reads and lists one entry per CDR3 protein. Of a few hundred thousand distinct CDR3 sequences in the sample, 20% to 25% were seen once. Sequenced sample: PBMCs or a T cell subset sorted from them (not recorded which). These receptors all come from an adult woman who had mild COVID-19 (a few samples of this study predate the infection). Cell type and time point are not known.

The V call is TRBV2, the J call TRBJ2-5; 12 bases fit TRBD2. V was clipped by 8 bases and J by 5 bases; unmatched bases: 9. Germline V gene lookup returns CDR1 SNHLY and CDR2 FYNNEI. The CDR3 sequence is 15 residues long. CDR3 loop: CASVRLAGARETQYF. CDR3 coding DNA: TGTGCCAGCGTAAGACTAGCGGGAGCCCGGGAGACCCAGTACTTC.

The chain joins TRBV27 to TRBJ2-7, with 8 nucleotides matching TRBD1. V lost 2 bases to trimming and J lost 7 bases; unmatched junction nucleotides: 4. Per the germline V gene, CDR1 is MNHEY and CDR2 is SMNVEV (reference sequence). CDR3 length: 13 amino acids. For the CDR3, the DNA is TGTGCCAGCAGTTTAAACAGGGGGTTAGAGCAGTACTTC. Amino acids: CASSLNRGLEQYF.

To note about this clonotype: Compared with germline, one end of the junction differs, possibly owing to a read error. The chain joins TRBV9 to TRBJ2-7; 8 bases map to TRBD2. This CDR3 is built from 16 residues. CDR1 SGDLS and CDR2 YYNGEE come from the germline V gene. CDR3 sequence reads: CSSSVTAGGGSNEQYF. In DNA form, the CDR3 reads TGTTCCAGCAGCGTAACCGCGGGAGGCGGGAGCAACGAGCAGTACTTC.

The chain joins TRBV30 to TRBJ1-4; no firm D call. The germline V gene has CDR1 GTSNPN and CDR2 SVGIG (reference sequence). The CDR3 consists of 13 residues. Trimming left V 1 base short and J 4 bases short, with 7 bases between. The CDR3, as DNA: TGTGCCTGGAGTGGCAGTCTTAATGAAAAACTGTTTTTT. Its translation: CAWSGSLNEKLFF.

This clonotype was picked up a small number of times. The V and J genes are TRBV11-2 and TRBJ1-5; 8 bases line up with TRBD1. This CDR3 comprises 15 residues. J lost 6 bases, V lost 1 base, and 5 bases had no gene match. Germline V gene lookup returns CDR1 SGHAT and CDR2 FQNNGV. In nucleotides, the CDR3 is TGTGCCAGCAGCTTAGTCAGGGGGCATGCTCAGCCCCAGCATTTT. Translated: CASSLVRGHAQPQHF.

The chain is built from TRBV6-2 or TRBV6-3 and TRBJ2-7; 9 bases match TRBD1. V lost 6 bases and J lost 2; bases outside the gene matches: 5. Germline V gives CDR1 MNHEY, CDR2 SVGEGT. The CDR3 is 14 amino acids. CDR3 residues: CASRRDRATYEQYF. The CDR3 region has the DNA TGTGCCAGCAGGCGGGACAGGGCTACCTACGAGCAGTACTTC.

V is TRBV4-3 and J is TRBJ2-7; 8 bases map to TRBD1. The germline V gene encodes CDR1 LGHNA and CDR2 YSLEER. V shed 3 bases, J shed 1 base, and the junction held 2 bases outside the gene matches. The CDR3 has 14 amino acids. The CDR3 protein is CASSHGQGSYEQYF. The DNA for the CDR3 is TGCGCCAGCAGCCACGGACAGGGATCCTACGAGCAGTACTTC.

The chain has TRBV6-5 and TRBJ1-2, with D tentatively TRBD1 (6 bases). Trimming removed 5 bases from V and 4 bases from J, with 14 bases in between. The CDR3 has 14 residues. The germline V gene encodes CDR1 MNHEY and CDR2 SVGAGI. The CDR3 sequence: CASSHPTGPYGYTF. CDR3 in DNA: TGTGCCAGCAGTCACCCGACAGGTCCCTATGGCTACACCTTC.

This clonotype was seen a few times. The chain recombines TRBV7-9 with TRBJ2-3, with D hard to call. With 9 bases removed from V and 4 bases from J, the gap between germline ends came to 8 bases. Looked up from germline, CDR1 is SEHNR and CDR2 is FQNEAQ (reference sequence). The CDR3 is 11 amino acids. In nucleotides, the CDR3 is TGTGCCAGTTTTACACCAGATACGCAGTATTTT. It specifies CASFTPDTQYF.

This clonotype was seen a few times. The rearrangement joins TRBV6-5 to TRBJ2-1; maybe TRBD2 (5 bases). The germline V gene encodes CDR1 MNHEY and CDR2 SVGAGI. This CDR3 is built from 12 residues. V was shortened by 5 bases and J by 6 bases, with 8 bases between the two germline ends. The CDR3 here is CASSTTSNEQFF. CDR3 in DNA: TGTGCCAGCAGTACCACTAGCAATGAGCAGTTCTTC.

V usage is TRBV5-1 and J usage is TRBJ2-7, with D hard to call. Germline CDR1 and CDR2: SGHRS and YFSETQ. With 1 base removed from V and 0 bases from J, the gap between germline ends came to 11 bases. CDR3 size: 15 residues. Here the CDR3 reads CASSLTEFFSYEQYF. The CDR3 nucleotides are TGCGCCAGCAGCTTGACAGAATTTTTCTCCTACGAGCAGTACTTC.